The 32 T cell receptor beta chains below come from one sample, sequenced in a study of cytomegalovirus exposure and HLA in healthy donors. With 60 Vbeta and 13 Jbeta primers, the PCR was carried out. Here immunoSEQ multiplex PCR was the method, and the copy in TCRdb shows in-frame clones only, minus some. There are about 120,000 clones in the sample; under 20% occur only once, and roughly 3% lies in the top ten. The sequencing sample was made of PBMCs. The receptors derive from a female donor in good health and CMV-seropositive.

There are a few counts of this clone. This chain uses TRBV5-1 with TRBJ2-7; unclear D gene. V gave up 4 bases and J gave up 4 bases, with 12 bases separating them. Germline loops: CDR1 SGHRS, CDR2 YFSETQ. The CDR3 spans 13 residues. CDR3 bases: TGCGCCAGCAGCACCACATCAAGTTACGAGCAGTACTTC. It yields the protein CASSTTSSYEQYF.

This sequence joins TRBV7-6 and TRBJ2-2; 9 bases are a match to TRBD1. The CDR3 covers 18 residues. Trimming cost V 1 base and J 4 bases; bases outside gene matches: 10. Germline values: CDR1 SGHVS, CDR2 FNYEAQ. The CDR3 loop reads CASSLGQGGVWITGELFF. The CDR3 coding sequence is TGTGCCAGCAGCTTAGGACAGGGGGGCGTATGGATCACCGGGGAGCTGTTTTTT.

V is TRBV15 and J is TRBJ2-7; a weak D match, TRBD2 (6 bases). V was trimmed by 1 base and J by 5 bases, leaving 9 bases between them. CDR1 is LNHNV and CDR2 is YYDKDF in the germline V gene (reference sequence). This CDR3 is 13 amino acids long. DNA of the CDR3: TGTGCCACCAGCAGAGGGGACTTCAACGAGCAGTACTTC. Translating it yields CATSRGDFNEQYF.

The chain has TRBV5-6 and TRBJ2-5; possibly TRBD1 for D (5 bases). The CDR3 is 17 amino acids. Germline CDR1 reads SGHDT; CDR2 reads YYEEEE. Trimming shortened V by 0 bases and J by 7 bases, and 22 bases separated the two germline ends. The CDR3 region is CASSLVGLGDFRATQYF. CDR3 nucleotides: TGTGCCAGCAGCTTGGTCGGTTTAGGGGATTTTAGGGCGACCCAGTACTTC.

V gene TRBV7-2 combines with J gene TRBJ2-1, with D unresolved. The V gene lost 4 bases and the J gene lost 5 bases, with 9 bases spanning the gap. CDR3 size: 13 residues. The germline V gene has CDR1 SGHTA and CDR2 FQGNSA. Here the CDR3 DNA reads TGTGCCAGCAGCTCCGGGTTTCACAATGAGCAGTTCTTC. Its translation is CASSSGFHNEQFF.

This clone was detected only a few times. V is TRBV5-5 and J is TRBJ2-7; D remains ambiguous. CDR3 length: 12 residues. Trimming took off 0 bases at V and 5 bases at J, with 6 bases between the two ends. The V gene's germline CDR1 is SGHKS and CDR2 YYEKEE (reference sequence). The CDR3 protein is CASSLERHEQYF. For the CDR3, the DNA is TGTGCCAGCAGCTTGGAGCGCCACGAGCAGTACTTC.

The V and J genes are TRBV6-1 and TRBJ1-2, with 7 bases aligning to TRBD1. The CDR3 is 15 amino acids. CDR1 MNHNS and CDR2 SASEGT come from the germline V gene. V was pared by 6 bases and J by 2 bases, with 9 bases of the junction left unmatched. CDR3 amino acids: CASRLPTGQNYGYTF. CDR3 sequence (DNA): TGTGCCAGCAGACTACCGACAGGGCAAAACTATGGCTACACCTTC.

This clone was observed a few times. The chain employs TRBV10-3 and TRBJ2-1; D is possibly TRBD2 (5 bases). V lost 0 bases and J lost 6, with 9 bases in between. In germline, CDR1 is ENHRY, CDR2 SYGVKD. This CDR3 contains 14 residues. In nucleotides, the CDR3 is TGTGCCATCAGTGAGTCGGTGCGGGTCAATGAGCAGTTCTTC. It encodes CAISESVRVNEQFF.

This clone came up a few times. This sequence joins TRBV6-5 and TRBJ2-7; D is undetermined. V lost 0 bases to trimming and J lost 3 bases, with 15 bases between them. Germline CDR1 reads MNHEY; CDR2 reads SVGAGI. The CDR3 runs 16 residues. The CDR3 here is CASSYSVTFPNYEQYF. In nucleotides, the CDR3 is TGTGCCAGCAGTTACTCGGTCACATTTCCGAACTACGAGCAGTACTTC.

The V call is TRBV5-4, the J call TRBJ1-6; perhaps TRBD1 as D (5 bases). There are 14 residues in the CDR3. CDR1 and CDR2 (germline): SGHNT, YYREEE (reference sequence). V lost 4 bases to trimming and J lost 8 bases, with 13 bases between them. CDR3 coding DNA: TGTGCCAGCAGCCCGGCAGGGTCACATTCACCCCTCCACTTT. It is translated as CASSPAGSHSPLHF.

The rearrangement joins TRBV7-3 to TRBJ1-1, with a tentative D call TRBD1 (6 bases). CDR3 size: 16 residues. Per the germline V gene, CDR1 is SGHTA and CDR2 is FQGTGA. V lost 0 bases and J 2 bases, leaving 13 bases between the germline ends. CDR3 loop: CASSLTITGINTEAFF. As DNA, the CDR3 is TGTGCCAGCAGCTTAACGATCACAGGGATAAACACTGAAGCTTTCTTT. Combining the CDR3 with reference TRBV7-3 and TRBJ1-1 gives the whole variable domain GAGVSQTPSNKVTEKGKYVELRCDPISGHTALYWYRQSLGQGPEFLIYFQGTGAADDSGLPNDRFFAVRPEGSVSTLKIQRTERGDSAVYLCASSLTITGINTEAFFGQGTRLTVV.

This clone was detected only a few times. The CDR3, as DNA: TGTGCCAGCACCAGGGCTATTGGGTACGGTTACGAGCAGTACTTC. This sequence encodes CASTRAIGYGYEQYF. The gene calls are TRBV27 and TRBJ2-7, with a weak D call TRBD1 (5 bases). Trimming left V 7 bases short and J 4 bases short, with 20 bases between. Germline V gives CDR1 MNHEY, CDR2 SMNVEV (reference sequence). The CDR3 runs 15 residues.

J is TRBJ1-3 and V is TRBV30, with 11 bases identical to TRBD1. Germline assignment: CDR1 GTSNPN and CDR2 SVGIG (reference sequence). V dropped 4 bases and J dropped 9; count of bases not matched to a gene: 11. This CDR3 contains 15 residues. This CDR3 reads CAWKPEGTGGITIYF. CDR3 coding DNA: TGTGCCTGGAAACCGGAAGGGACAGGGGGTATCACCATATATTTT. Full variable domain (rest looked up from reference TRBV30 and TRBJ1-3): SQTIHQWPATLVQPVGSPLSLECTVEGTSNPNLYWYRQAAGRGLQLLFYSVGIGQISSEVPQNLSASRPQDRQFILSSKKLLLSDSGFYLCAWKPEGTGGITIYFGEGSWLTVV.

This clone was seen a few times. The chain couples TRBV2 to TRBJ2-3, with 10 bases matching TRBD2. The CDR3 is made up of 15 amino acids. Losses at the gene ends were 6 bases for V and 6 bases for J; bases not matched to a gene: 9. CDR1 and CDR2 from the germline V gene are SNHLY and FYNNEI. In DNA form, the CDR3 reads TGTGCCAGCAGAAAGGAGAGCGGGAGGGCCGATACGCAGTATTTT. Protein sequence: CASRKESGRADTQYF.

V usage is TRBV4-1 and J usage is TRBJ2-1, with D perhaps matching TRBD1 (6 bases). This CDR3 is 16 amino acids long. The germline V gene encodes CDR1 MGHRA and CDR2 YSYEKL. The V and J ends lost 7 bases and 0 bases respectively, with 16 bases between them. CDR3 amino acids: CASTPQGHSSYNEQFF. The CDR3 DNA reads TGCGCCAGCACCCCACAGGGTCATAGCTCCTACAATGAGCAGTTCTTC.

This chain links TRBV9 with TRBJ1-1; unclear D gene. The V gene lost 0 bases and the J gene lost 2 bases, with 5 bases spanning the gap. The CDR3 spans 13 residues. Germline lookup yields CDR1 SGDLS and CDR2 YYNGEE. CDR3 in amino acids: CASSVALNTEAFF. In DNA form, the CDR3 reads TGTGCCAGCAGCGTAGCCCTTAACACTGAAGCTTTCTTT.

CDR3 in DNA: TGCGCCAGCAGCCCGGGACTCGGGGGCTACGAGCAGTACTTC. This sequence encodes CASSPGLGGYEQYF. J is TRBJ2-7 and V is TRBV4-1, with D possibly being TRBD2 (6 bases). The V end lost 4 bases, the J end lost 3 bases, and 13 bases lay between the germline ends. This CDR3 is built from 14 residues. Germline CDR1 MGHRA, CDR2 YSYEKL.

This clone came up a few times. The chain couples TRBV2 to TRBJ2-5, with TRBD1 identical over 9 bases. Germline loops: CDR1 SNHLY, CDR2 FYNNEI. The CDR3 contains 14 residues. V shed 3 bases and J 7 bases; nucleotides not matched to a gene: 6. DNA for the CDR3: TGTGCCAGCAGTGAGACTGGGACAGGGCGGACCCAGTACTTC. It encodes CASSETGTGRTQYF.

This clone was seen only a few times. This chain connects TRBV28 to TRBJ1-1; D ambiguous. This CDR3 comprises 12 residues. V was cut by 3 bases and J by 8 bases, with 10 bases left in between. The germline gives CDR1 MDHEN, CDR2 SYDVKM. This CDR3 is CASSFTPGEAFF. The CDR3 DNA reads as TGTGCCAGCAGTTTCACCCCGGGAGAAGCTTTCTTT.

This clone was detected a few times. The chain recombines TRBV4-1 with TRBJ2-6; possibly TRBD2 for D (6 bases). V lost 3 bases and J lost 11, with 20 bases in between. CDR3 length equals 16 residues. Germline V lookup: CDR1 MGHRA, CDR2 YSYEKL. CDR3 sequence: CASSHLPEEGYYVLTF. CDR3 coding DNA: TGCGCCAGCAGCCACCTCCCGGAGGAGGGGTACTACGTCCTGACTTTC.

This clone has only a few counts. This rearrangement joins TRBV28 to TRBJ1-5; D perhaps matches TRBD1 (5 bases). Per germline, CDR1 MDHEN and CDR2 SYDVKM. The CDR3 runs 15 residues. V shed 6 bases and J shed 4 bases, with 16 bases lying between them. The DNA of the CDR3 is TGTGCCAGCAGAAACGGGGGGGAGTGGAATCAGCCCCAGCATTTT. Translated: CASRNGGEWNQPQHF.

This clone was counted a few times. The rearrangement links TRBV30 to TRBJ2-7; D possibly corresponds to TRBD1 (5 bases). The CDR3 loop spans 17 amino acids. The V end was cut by 0 bases, the J end by 3 bases, with 21 bases between. From germline, CDR1 is GTSNPN and CDR2 SVGIG (reference sequence). CDR3 nucleotide sequence: TGTGCCTGGAGTGTACTCTCCGACAGCCGGCTACTCTACGAGCAGTACTTC. Protein product: CAWSVLSDSRLLYEQYF.

This clone has only a few counts. The chain is built from TRBV30 and TRBJ1-4; TRBD1 is a possible D gene (5 bases). CDR1 and CDR2 from the germline V gene are GTSNPN and SVGIG (reference sequence). Trimming shortened V by 3 bases and J by 0 bases, and 11 bases separated the two germline ends. The CDR3 covers 15 residues. CDR3 nucleotides: TGTGCCTGGAGGGACATGGAGCCAACTAATGAAAAACTGTTTTTT. Protein sequence: CAWRDMEPTNEKLFF.

There are a few counts of this clone. The chain is built from TRBV30 and TRBJ2-1, with 10 bases matching TRBD2. The CDR3 contains 15 residues. Germline V gene sequence: CDR1 GTSNPN, CDR2 SVGIG (reference sequence). Losses at the gene ends were 2 bases for V and 2 bases for J; bases not matched to a gene: 3. CDR3: CAWSLLAGPYNEQFF. In DNA form, the CDR3 reads TGTGCCTGGAGTTTACTAGCGGGGCCCTACAATGAGCAGTTCTTC.

The CDR3 DNA reads TGTGCCAGCTCCCGGGACAGAAATAGCAATCAGCCCCAGCATTTT. This translates into CASSRDRNSNQPQHF. This chain joins TRBV18 and TRBJ1-5; 7 nucleotides align to TRBD1. The germline V gene encodes CDR1 KGHSH and CDR2 LQKENI. J gave up 0 bases and V 6 bases, and 5 bases lay outside the gene matches. The CDR3 runs 15 residues.

The rearrangement joins TRBV5-4 to TRBJ2-7, with 8 positions matching TRBD2. Germline V gives CDR1 SGHNT, CDR2 YYREEE (reference sequence). The CDR3 covers 13 residues. V lost 4 bases to trimming and J lost 2 bases; unmatched junction nucleotides: 2. CDR3 sequence reads: CASSPGLAYEQYF. For the CDR3, the DNA is TGTGCCAGCAGCCCGGGACTAGCCTACGAGCAGTACTTC.

The DNA of the CDR3 is TGTGCCAGCAGCGTTACTAGCGGGGGGGACCATACGCAGTATTTT. Translated, it gives CASSVTSGGDHTQYF. This sequence joins TRBV9 and TRBJ2-3, with TRBD2 identical over 13 bases. Trimming at V came to 2 bases and at J to 7 bases, leaving 4 bases not matched to a gene. Germline CDR1 is SGDLS and CDR2 is YYNGEE. The CDR3 length is 15 residues.

The gene calls are TRBV4-3 and TRBJ2-1; D is unclear. The CDR3 contains 16 residues. V was pared by 0 bases and J by 0 bases, with 9 bases between. The germline V gene has CDR1 LGHNA and CDR2 YSLEER. CDR3 region: CASSQDRDFSYNEQFF. CDR3 DNA sequence: TGCGCCAGCAGCCAAGACCGAGATTTCTCCTACAATGAGCAGTTCTTC.

This CDR3 is CASSRSRDSSYEQYF. The CDR3 DNA sequence: TGTGCCAGCAGTAGGTCCCGGGACAGCTCCTACGAGCAGTACTTC. The V gene is TRBV28, the J gene TRBJ2-7; 7 nucleotides align to TRBD1. CDR3 length: 15 residues. Germline V gives CDR1 MDHEN, CDR2 SYDVKM. The ends lost 5 bases at V and 0 bases at J; junction bases unmatched: 7.

The chain is built from TRBV5-1 and TRBJ1-4; D is uncertain. CDR3 length: 14 residues. Germline lookup yields CDR1 SGHRS and CDR2 YFSETQ. V gave up 4 bases and J gave up 0 bases, with 7 bases separating them. For the CDR3, the DNA is TGCGCCAGCAGCATCGGGACAACTAATGAAAAACTGTTTTTT. It is translated as CASSIGTTNEKLFF.

This clone was picked up a small number of times. This chain links TRBV7-2 with TRBJ1-5; possibly TRBD1 for D (5 bases). The CDR3 sequence is 15 residues long. Looked up from germline, CDR1 is SGHTA and CDR2 is FQGNSA. V was trimmed by 1 base and J by 7 bases, leaving 14 bases between them. The CDR3 loop reads CASSLGQGWGQPQHF. The DNA for the CDR3 is TGTGCCAGCAGCTTAGGGCAGGGTTGGGGACAGCCCCAGCATTTT.

This clone was observed once. The J gene is TRBJ2-7, the V gene TRBV9; D perhaps matches TRBD2 (6 bases). Trimming pared 0 bases from V and 1 base from J, leaving 11 bases between. The CDR3 runs to 15 residues. Looked up from germline, CDR1 is SGDLS and CDR2 is YYNGEE. CDR3 loop: CASSVEGTRSYEQYF. In nucleotides, the CDR3 is TGTGCCAGCAGCGTAGAAGGGACTCGATCCTACGAGCAGTACTTC.